A selection of T cell receptor beta chains follows, all from one sample in a study of shared clonotypes between healthy human individuals. The method was immunoSEQ multiplex PCR; TCRdb's version includes in-frame clones alone and lacks a portion of them. Altogether some 800,000 clones are present, 80% to 95% being singletons, with the ten largest covering 24%. The sequenced sample consisted of naive CD8+ T cells sorted from blood. The receptors originated from a man aged 25-45 years in good health. CDR3s include the opening cysteine and the closing phenylalanine or tryptophan. The D gene is left open where the match is weak. Clone size is shown for a subset of rows, as once, few, many or a class of expanded clone.

V: TRBV29-1
J: TRBJ1-1
length: 16
size: -
D: -
CDR3: CSVEDSPSRENTEAFF
DNA: TGCAGCGTTGAAGATTCCCCGTCGAGGGAGAACACTGAAGCTTTCTTT

V: TRBV13
J: TRBJ2-7
length: 10
size: -
D: -
CDR3: CASSGTEQYF
DNA: TGTGCCAGCAGCGGGACCGAGCAGTACTTC

V: TRBV29-1
J: TRBJ2-1
length: 17
size: -
D: TRBD2
CDR3: CSVEGTSGSLSYNEQFF
DNA: TGCAGCGTTGAAGGGACTAGCGGGAGCTTATCCTACAATGAGCAGTTCTTC

V: TRBV25-1
J: TRBJ2-1
length: 16
size: -
D: TRBD2
CDR3: CASTKGLAGDVHEQFF
DNA: TGTGCCAGCACCAAGGGACTAGCGGGAGATGTCCATGAGCAGTTCTTC

V: TRBV7-6
J: TRBJ1-1
length: 14
size: once
D: -
CDR3: CASSLEYRATEAFF
DNA: TGTGCCAGCAGCTTAGAATATAGGGCCACTGAAGCTTTCTTT

V: TRBV5-5
J: TRBJ1-2
length: 15
size: -
D: -
CDR3: CASSLEGPSNYGYTF
DNA: TGTGCCAGCAGCTTGGAAGGTCCTTCTAACTATGGCTACACCTTC

V: TRBV19
J: TRBJ2-7
length: 15
size: -
D: TRBD1
CDR3: CASSMGQGGIYEQYF
DNA: TGTGCCAGTAGTATGGGACAGGGGGGAATCTACGAGCAGTACTTC

V: TRBV6-1
J: TRBJ2-3
length: 17
size: -
D: TRBD1
CDR3: CASSERQGAITRDTQYF
DNA: TGTGCCAGCAGTGAAAGGCAGGGGGCGATTACAAGAGATACGCAGTATTTT

V: TRBV10-3
J: TRBJ2-5
length: 14
size: once
D: -
CDR3: CAISEKGKGWTQYF
DNA: TGTGCCATCAGTGAGAAGGGTAAGGGGTGGACCCAGTACTTC

V: TRBV6-1
J: TRBJ1-3
length: 14
size: -
D: -
CDR3: CASRVSGTGNTIYF
DNA: TGTGCCAGCAGGGTCTCAGGGACTGGAAACACCATATATTTT

V: TRBV2
J: TRBJ2-1
length: 20
size: -
D: -
CDR3: CASSVPYNVGTDQLYNEQFF
DNA: TGTGCCAGCAGTGTGCCCTATAATGTGGGGACCGACCAATTATACAATGAGCAGTTCTTC

V: TRBV6-4
J: TRBJ1-2
length: 14
size: -
D: -
CDR3: CASSDTTANYGYTF
DNA: TGTGCCAGCAGTGACACGACAGCAAACTATGGCTACACCTTC

V: TRBV19
J: TRBJ2-1
length: 12
size: -
D: -
CDR3: CASSSGYNEQFF
DNA: TGTGCCAGTAGTAGCGGCTACAATGAGCAGTTCTTC

V: TRBV29-1
J: TRBJ1-1
length: 12
size: -
D: TRBD1
CDR3: CSVDRGNTEAFF
DNA: TGCAGCGTTGACAGGGGGAATACTGAAGCTTTCTTT

V: TRBV27
J: TRBJ2-2
length: 14
size: -
D: -
CDR3: CASTTRPNTGELFF
DNA: TGTGCCAGTACGACGCGGCCGAACACCGGGGAGCTGTTTTTT

V: TRBV2
J: TRBJ2-7
length: 14
size: -
D: -
CDR3: CASSEGRSSYEQYF
DNA: TGTGCCAGCAGCGAAGGGAGAAGCTCCTACGAGCAGTACTTC

V: TRBV2
J: TRBJ1-1
length: 12
size: -
D: -
CDR3: CATLGRTTEAFF
DNA: TGTGCCACCCTGGGGCGGACCACTGAAGCTTTCTTT

V: TRBV29-1
J: TRBJ2-1
length: 12
size: once
D: -
CDR3: CSVEDLRGKQFF
DNA: TGCAGCGTTGAAGATCTCCGGGGCAAGCAGTTCTTC

V: TRBV27
J: TRBJ1-2
length: 15
size: -
D: TRBD1
CDR3: CASSLIRGQGNGYTF
DNA: TGTGCCAGCAGTTTGATTCGGGGACAGGGTAATGGCTACACCTTC

V: TRBV13
J: TRBJ2-1
length: 15
size: -
D: TRBD2
CDR3: CASSLGTSSYNEQFF
DNA: TGTGCCAGCAGCTTAGGGACTAGCAGTTACAATGAGCAGTTCTTC

V: TRBV27
J: TRBJ1-1
length: 13
size: once
D: -
CDR3: CASNSVPNTEAFF
DNA: TGTGCCAGCAACTCGGTACCCAACACTGAAGCTTTCTTT

V: TRBV7-2
J: TRBJ2-3
length: 11
size: -
D: -
CDR3: CASSWEDTQYF
DNA: TGTGCCAGCAGCTGGGAAGATACGCAGTATTTT

V: TRBV7-8
J: TRBJ2-7
length: 14
size: -
D: TRBD2
CDR3: CASSVSGSSYEQYF
DNA: TGTGCCAGCAGCGTTAGCGGGAGCTCCTACGAGCAGTACTTC

V: TRBV27
J: TRBJ2-5
length: 15
size: -
D: -
CDR3: CASSLYGSSQETQYF
DNA: TGTGCCAGCAGTCTCTACGGTAGTTCCCAAGAGACCCAGTACTTC

V: TRBV4-2
J: TRBJ2-2
length: 20
size: -
D: TRBD1
CDR3: CASSQGFGLTGDTNTGELFF
DNA: TGTGCCAGCAGCCAAGGATTTGGGCTAACAGGGGACACGAACACCGGGGAGCTGTTTTTT

V: TRBV7-9
J: TRBJ1-3
length: 18
size: -
D: TRBD1
CDR3: CASSQTSGQMSSGNTIYF
DNA: TGTGCCAGCAGCCAGACCTCGGGACAGATGAGCTCTGGAAACACCATATATTTT

V: TRBV7-9
J: TRBJ1-1
length: 11
size: -
D: -
CDR3: CASSSGREAFF
DNA: TGTGCCAGCAGCTCCGGACGCGAAGCTTTCTTT

V: TRBV6-5
J: TRBJ2-7
length: 14
size: -
D: TRBD1
CDR3: CASSPGQGGNEQYF
DNA: TGTGCCAGCAGCCCGGGACAGGGTGGCAACGAGCAGTACTTC

V: TRBV29-1
J: TRBJ2-5
length: 17
size: -
D: TRBD2
CDR3: CSVEQLVSGGSQETQYF
DNA: TGCAGCGTTGAACAGTTGGTTAGCGGGGGCTCCCAAGAGACCCAGTACTTC

V: TRBV6-1
J: TRBJ2-7
length: 15
size: -
D: -
CDR3: CASSEWAGEGYEQYF
DNA: TGTGCCAGCAGTGAATGGGCAGGGGAAGGCTACGAGCAGTACTTC

V: TRBV29-1
J: TRBJ2-1
length: 15
size: -
D: TRBD1
CDR3: CSVDQVPGQGHEQFF
DNA: TGCAGCGTTGACCAAGTCCCGGGACAGGGCCATGAGCAGTTCTTC

V: TRBV4-3
J: TRBJ1-4
length: 15
size: -
D: -
CDR3: CASSQDMGANEKLFF
DNA: TGCGCCAGCAGCCAAGATATGGGAGCTAATGAAAAACTGTTTTTT

V: TRBV27
J: TRBJ2-1
length: 15
size: -
D: TRBD2
CDR3: CASSLYSGTYNEQFF
DNA: TGTGCCAGCAGTTTATATAGCGGGACATACAATGAGCAGTTCTTC

V: TRBV11-2
J: TRBJ2-1
length: 18
size: once
D: TRBD2
CDR3: CASSSGLAGERVYNEQFF
DNA: TGTGCCAGCAGCTCGGGACTAGCGGGAGAAAGGGTCTACAATGAGCAGTTCTTC

V: TRBV27
J: TRBJ2-7
length: 15
size: -
D: TRBD1
CDR3: CASSHSGTGAYEQYF
DNA: TGTGCCAGCAGTCACTCCGGGACAGGGGCCTACGAGCAGTACTTC

V: TRBV30
J: TRBJ2-3
length: 12
size: -
D: -
CDR3: CAWSETWDTQYF
DNA: TGTGCCTGGAGTGAGACTTGGGATACGCAGTATTTT

V: TRBV28
J: TRBJ2-3
length: 15
size: once
D: -
CDR3: CASRLGGTATDTQYF
DNA: TGTGCCAGCAGGCTAGGGGGGACAGCCACAGATACGCAGTATTTT

V: TRBV4-1
J: TRBJ2-7
length: 14
size: once
D: -
CDR3: CASSVYLGLYEQYF
DNA: TGCGCCAGCAGCGTCTACCTGGGACTCTACGAGCAGTACTTC

V: TRBV10-1
J: TRBJ1-5
length: 13
size: -
D: -
CDR3: CASSESRGQPQHF
DNA: TGCGCCAGCAGTGAGTCGAGAGGACAGCCCCAGCATTTT

V: TRBV7-6
J: TRBJ2-3
length: 14
size: -
D: -
CDR3: CASSETSGTDTQYF
DNA: TGTGCCAGCAGCGAAACTTCGGGGACAGATACGCAGTATTTT

V: TRBV29-1
J: TRBJ1-1
length: 12
size: many
D: -
CDR3: CSVTFMNTEAFF
DNA: TGCAGCGTAACTTTCATGAACACTGAAGCTTTCTTT

V: TRBV4-3
J: TRBJ2-7
length: 15
size: -
D: -
CDR3: CASSQEVAQNYEQYF
DNA: TGCGCCAGCAGCCAAGAAGTTGCCCAGAACTACGAGCAGTACTTC

V: TRBV6-1
J: TRBJ2-1
length: 12
size: -
D: -
CDR3: CASTFGGNEQFF
DNA: TGTGCCAGCACCTTTGGGGGAAACGAGCAGTTCTTC

V: TRBV4-1
J: TRBJ2-2
length: 15
size: -
D: -
CDR3: CASSLEQVKTGELFF
DNA: TGCGCCAGCAGCCTCGAACAGGTGAAGACCGGGGAGCTGTTTTTT

V: TRBV6-8
J: TRBJ2-5
length: 19
size: -
D: -
CDR3: CASSQRGGQSTGSGETQYF
DNA: TGTGCCAGCAGTCAGAGAGGAGGGCAGTCTACAGGGTCGGGGGAGACCCAGTACTTC

V: TRBV6-4
J: TRBJ2-2
length: 17
size: -
D: -
CDR3: CASSDNARDGNTGELFF
DNA: TGTGCCAGCAGTGACAATGCCCGGGACGGGAACACCGGGGAGCTGTTTTTT

V: TRBV28
J: TRBJ2-3
length: 15
size: once
D: TRBD2
CDR3: CASSLWGGPEDTQYF
DNA: TGTGCCAGCAGTTTATGGGGAGGGCCCGAAGATACGCAGTATTTT

V: TRBV27
J: TRBJ1-4
length: 14
size: -
D: TRBD1
CDR3: CASSSRDSNEKLFF
DNA: TGTGCCAGCAGTTCCCGGGACAGTAATGAAAAACTGTTTTTT

V: TRBV7-8
J: TRBJ2-7
length: 15
size: -
D: -
CDR3: CASSLEGRQSYEQYF
DNA: TGTGCCAGCAGCTTAGAGGGCAGGCAGTCCTACGAGCAGTACTTC

V: TRBV29-1
J: TRBJ2-7
length: 14
size: -
D: TRBD2
CDR3: CSVEDPASGYEQYF
DNA: TGCAGCGTTGAAGATCCGGCTAGCGGTTACGAGCAGTACTTC

V: TRBV7-9
J: TRBJ2-1
length: 16
size: once
D: -
CDR3: CASSSLPTTSYNEQFF
DNA: TGTGCCAGCAGCTCTTTGCCGACTACCTCCTACAATGAGCAGTTCTTC

V: TRBV10-3
J: TRBJ2-1
length: 17
size: -
D: -
CDR3: CAISEPQTRSIFNEQFF
DNA: TGTGCCATCAGTGAACCCCAAACTAGGAGCATTTTTAATGAGCAGTTCTTC

V: TRBV4-3
J: TRBJ2-7
length: 13
size: -
D: -
CDR3: CASSQFTGYEQYF
DNA: TGCGCCAGCAGCCAGTTTACAGGGTACGAGCAGTACTTC

V: TRBV5-4
J: TRBJ2-7
length: 11
size: -
D: -
CDR3: CASSFRGEQYF
DNA: TGTGCCAGCAGCTTCAGGGGCGAGCAGTACTTC

V: TRBV7-6
J: TRBJ2-1
length: 16
size: few
D: -
CDR3: CASSLTPQPSYNEQFF
DNA: TGTGCCAGCAGCTTGACTCCCCAACCTTCCTACAATGAGCAGTTCTTC

V: TRBV27
J: TRBJ2-1
length: 14
size: -
D: -
CDR3: CASSRVEPDNEQFF
DNA: TGTGCCAGCAGCCGCGTTGAACCCGACAATGAGCAGTTCTTC

V: TRBV7-8
J: TRBJ2-1
length: 17
size: -
D: TRBD2
CDR3: CASSRGLAGVWHNEQFF
DNA: TGTGCCAGCAGCAGAGGACTAGCGGGAGTCTGGCACAATGAGCAGTTCTTC

V: TRBV27
J: TRBJ2-3
length: 12
size: -
D: -
CDR3: CASTGARDTQYF
DNA: TGTGCCAGCACAGGGGCTAGAGATACGCAGTATTTT

V: TRBV9
J: TRBJ2-7
length: 14
size: -
D: -
CDR3: CASSVDGSNYEQYF
DNA: TGTGCCAGCAGCGTAGACGGGAGTAACTACGAGCAGTACTTC